The 22 T cell receptor beta chains given below trace back to one sample, sequenced in a study of T cell responses to AZD1222 COVID-19 vaccine. Repertoires were generated with immunoSEQ multiplex PCR, while TCRdb's copy carries only in-frame clones and drops some. The table has 150,000 to 200,000 clones, just over 85% seen once; the top ten hold roughly 11%. The sequenced sample was peripheral blood, obtained 28 days after the second AZD1222 dose. All receptors come from an adult who received the AZD1222 COVID-19 vaccine.

The chain couples TRBV6-1 to TRBJ2-6, with D unclear. Germline loops: CDR1 MNHNS, CDR2 SASEGT. CDR3 length equals 16 residues. V was shortened by 0 bases and J by 2 bases, with 8 bases between the two germline ends. The CDR3 loop reads CASSEAWGAGANVLTF. For the CDR3, the DNA is TGTGCCAGCAGTGAAGCTTGGGGTGCTGGGGCCAACGTCCTGACTTTC.

The chain links TRBV9 to TRBJ2-1; D possibly matches TRBD1 or TRBD2 (5 bases each). CDR1 and CDR2 (germline): SGDLS, YYNGEE. V was trimmed by 0 bases and J by 6 bases, leaving 13 bases between them. CDR3 length: 15 amino acids. CDR3 loop: CASSVGQGPGNEQFF. DNA of the CDR3: TGTGCCAGCAGCGTAGGTCAGGGACCAGGCAATGAGCAGTTCTTC. Based on the CDR3 plus reference TRBV9 and TRBJ2-1, the full variable domain is DSGVTQTPKHLITATGQRVTLRCSPRSGDLSVYWYQQSLDQGLQFLIQYYNGEERAKGNILERFSAQQFPDLHSELNLSSLELGDSALYFCASSVGQGPGNEQFFGPGTRLTVL.

The chain employs TRBV27 and TRBJ1-1, with no clear D. Trimming cost V 3 bases and J 4 bases, with 12 bases left between them. The CDR3 extends over 14 amino acids. Germline V gives CDR1 MNHEY, CDR2 SMNVEV (reference sequence). The CDR3 DNA sequence: TGTGCCAGCAGTTTCCAGTCTGTGGGCACTGAAGCTTTCTTT. Translating gives CASSFQSVGTEAFF.

The gene calls are TRBV2 and TRBJ2-5; a weak D match, TRBD1 (5 bases). Per the germline V gene, CDR1 is SNHLY and CDR2 is FYNNEI. The CDR3 is 13 amino acids. The V end lost 8 bases, the J end lost 2 bases, and 12 bases lay between the germline ends. The CDR3 DNA follows: TGTGCCAGCTGGGGCCAGACACAAGAGACCCAGTACTTC. It codes for CASWGQTQETQYF.

The chain combines TRBV30 with TRBJ1-4, with D uncertain. V gave up 1 base and J gave up 4 bases, with 4 bases separating them. This CDR3 contains 12 residues. Germline assignment: CDR1 GTSNPN and CDR2 SVGIG (reference sequence). The CDR3: CAWSENNEKLFF. CDR3 nucleotides: TGTGCCTGGAGTGAGAATAATGAAAAACTGTTTTTT.

V and J are TRBV5-5 and TRBJ2-7, with TRBD1 matching over 8 bases. Germline CDR1 is SGHKS and CDR2 is YYEKEE (reference sequence). CDR3 length: 15 amino acids. The trim removed 3 bases at V and 0 bases at J, leaving 5 bases unmatched. The CDR3 sequence: CASSWTGTGSYEQYF. As DNA, the CDR3 is TGTGCCAGCAGCTGGACCGGGACAGGCTCCTACGAGCAGTACTTC.

V usage is TRBV5-1 and J usage is TRBJ2-1, with 13 bases aligning to TRBD2. Germline loops: CDR1 SGHRS, CDR2 YFSETQ. V trimming: 4 bases; J trimming: 5 bases; junction bases outside the gene matches: 0. The CDR3 contains 14 residues. The CDR3 DNA is TGCGCCAGCAGCGGGACTAGCGGGAACAATGAGCAGTTCTTC. Translated, it gives CASSGTSGNNEQFF.

The rearrangement uses TRBV28 and TRBJ1-5; perhaps TRBD1 as D (6 bases). Deletions cut 6 bases from V and 0 bases from J, with 12 bases between. Germline-derived CDR1 and CDR2 are MDHEN and SYDVKM. The CDR3 spans 15 residues. CDR3 nucleotide sequence: TGTGCCAGCAGGGCGACAGGATATAGCAATCAGCCCCAGCATTTT. Amino acids: CASRATGYSNQPQHF.

This chain joins TRBV6-5 and TRBJ2-7; 10 nucleotides align to TRBD1. Germline CDR1 is MNHEY and CDR2 is SVGAGI. The junction had 5 bases not matched to a gene; V was cut back by 5 bases and J by 4 bases. The CDR3 runs 14 residues. CDR3 sequence reads: CASSQTGGWYEQYF. The CDR3 DNA reads TGTGCCAGCAGTCAGACAGGGGGCTGGTACGAGCAGTACTTC.

The V and J genes are TRBV7-9 and TRBJ2-7; D is possibly TRBD1 (6 bases). Trimming pared 2 bases from V and 2 bases from J, leaving 7 bases between. CDR3 length: 13 residues. Germline loops: CDR1 SEHNR, CDR2 FQNEAQ (reference sequence). CDR3 nucleotides: TGTGCCAGCAGCTTAACAGGGCCCTACGAGCAGTACTTC. Protein: CASSLTGPYEQYF.

The chain recombines TRBV7-6 with TRBJ2-3; 8 positions agree with TRBD2. From germline, CDR1 is SGHVS and CDR2 FNYEAQ. The CDR3 is 15 amino acids. J gave up 4 bases and V 5 bases, and 8 bases lay outside the gene matches. CDR3 sequence reads: CASSGGTRSSDTQYF. In DNA form, the CDR3 reads TGTGCCAGCAGCGGCGGGACTAGAAGCTCAGATACGCAGTATTTT.

The V gene is TRBV19, the J gene TRBJ1-6, with 9 bases lining up with TRBD1. The V and J ends lost 7 bases and 8 bases, in that order; junction bases with no gene match: 12. The CDR3 extends over 16 amino acids. The germline V gene has CDR1 LNHDA and CDR2 SQIVND (reference sequence). This chain's CDR3 is CASTSTGGASHSPLHF. Here the CDR3 DNA reads TGTGCCAGTACGTCCACAGGGGGCGCGTCTCATTCACCCCTCCACTTT.

The rearrangement links TRBV30 to TRBJ2-1; 7 bases are a match to TRBD2. The germline gives CDR1 GTSNPN, CDR2 SVGIG (reference sequence). The CDR3 runs 17 residues. After removal of 0 bases from V and 2 bases from J, the junction contained 10 bases not matched to a gene. The CDR3 nucleotides are TGTGCCTGGAGTGTGCCTGGGGGGGATCTGGCCTACAATGAGCAGTTCTTC. This codes for CAWSVPGGDLAYNEQFF.

The chain recombines TRBV2 with TRBJ1-2, with TRBD1 matching over 11 bases. There are 13 residues in the CDR3. The germline CDR1 and CDR2 sequences are SNHLY and FYNNEI. V gave up 6 bases and J gave up 7 bases; unmatched junction bases: 4. The CDR3: CASRRTGGGGYTF. The CDR3 DNA reads TGTGCCAGCAGACGGACAGGGGGCGGTGGCTACACCTTC.

V gene TRBV3-1 (or the pseudogene TRBV3-2) combines with J gene TRBJ1-3; D unresolved. V shed 8 bases and J shed 0 bases, with 14 bases lying between them. The CDR3 covers 15 residues. The germline V gene encodes CDR1 LGHDT and CDR2 YNNKEL (reference sequence). This CDR3 is CASGADGSSGNTIYF. The DNA of the CDR3 is TGTGCCAGCGGAGCAGACGGAAGCTCTGGAAACACCATATATTTT.

The chain couples TRBV25-1 to TRBJ2-3; 8 bases fit TRBD2. This CDR3 is built from 13 residues. In germline, CDR1 is MGHDK, CDR2 SYGVNS. Trimming took 8 bases from V and 1 from J; bases not matched to a gene: 2. Here the CDR3 DNA reads TGTGCCAGCGGAGCGGGGGGCACAGATACGCAGTATTTT. Translated, it gives CASGAGGTDTQYF.

V usage is TRBV5-1 and J usage is TRBJ2-2, with D possibly TRBD1 on 5 matching bases. CDR1 is SGHRS, CDR2 YFSETQ, per germline. Trimming removed 2 bases at V and 6 bases at J, with 14 bases between. The CDR3 spans 15 residues. The CDR3 coding sequence is TGCGCCAGCAGCTTCCCCCAGGGTAGGGCCGGGGAGCTGTTTTTT. Translating gives CASSFPQGRAGELFF. The full variable domain, in which reference TRBV5-1 and TRBJ2-2 provide the parts outside the CDR3, is KAGVTQTPRYLIKTRGQQVTLSCSPISGHRSVSWYQQTPGQGLQFLFEYFSETQRNKGNFPGRFSGRQFSNSRSEMNVSTLELGDSALYLCASSFPQGRAGELFFGEGSRLTVL.

The chain links TRBV18 to TRBJ1-2; 9 nucleotides match TRBD1. CDR1 is KGHSH, CDR2 LQKENI, per germline. Trimming cost V 3 bases and J 8 bases; bases outside gene matches: 16. This CDR3 has 17 residues. The CDR3 loop reads CASSPQGTGQLASGYTF. CDR3 DNA: TGTGCCAGCTCACCCCAAGGGACAGGGCAGTTGGCCAGCGGCTACACCTTC.

V is TRBV27 and J is TRBJ2-1, with 9 bases matching TRBD1. Germline V gene data show CDR1 as MNHEY and CDR2 as SMNVEV (reference sequence). Trimming took 5 bases from V and 6 from J; bases not matched to a gene: 11. This CDR3 contains 16 residues. The CDR3 DNA follows: TGTGCCAGCAGTATACCGGCGGACAGGGGTCGCAATGAGCAGTTCTTC. Residues: CASSIPADRGRNEQFF.

This rearrangement joins TRBV1 to TRBJ2-1; TRBD2, the table's D call, was not compared with the DNA. TRBV1 is a known pseudogene. This CDR3 comprises 17 residues. The CDR3 here is CTSSHPTAGHSYNEQFF. CDR3 sequence (DNA): TGCACCAGCAGCCATCCTACAGCGGGACACTCCTACAATGAGCAGTTCTTC.

This clone turned up a few times. V gene TRBV30 combines with J gene TRBJ2-7; no definite D call. The germline V gene has CDR1 GTSNPN and CDR2 SVGIG (reference sequence). The CDR3 has 13 residues. V was cut by 2 bases and J by 4 bases, with 12 bases left in between. The CDR3 reads CAWSKKRAYEQYF. In DNA form, the CDR3 reads TGTGCCTGGAGTAAGAAACGGGCTTACGAGCAGTACTTC.

This chain links TRBV11-1 with TRBJ2-1, with TRBD1 as a possible D gene (5 bases). V was cut by 7 bases and J by 6 bases, with 16 bases left in between. The length of the CDR3 is 14 residues. The germline V gene encodes CDR1 SGHAT and CDR2 FQDESV (reference sequence). The CDR3 DNA is TGTGCCAGCACCTTGGGGCAGGGTGGCAATGAGCAGTTCTTC. Its protein product is CASTLGQGGNEQFF.